What follows describes a single T cell receptor (beta chain). The data were obtained in a study of blood T cell repertoires in COVID-19. The CDR3 sequence is 15 residues long. Trimming removed 5 bases from V and 4 bases from J; junction bases left unmatched: 7. Germline V CDR1 and CDR2: MNHEY, SMNVEV (reference sequence). The authors' processing: Amplification of reference gene primers was used by the study to estimate nucleated cell counts. Only in-frame clones appear in the TCRdb table, and some are missing; sequencing was by immunoSEQ multiplex PCR. V, J and clone size derive from that table, while D and trimming were established from the DNA sequence. In the table there are roughly 200,000 clones, approximately 88% of which are singletons.

This receptor was identified in a man aged 18 to 35 with acute COVID-19. The material sequenced was PBMCs or T cells enriched from blood (not recorded which). The rearrangement links TRBV27 to TRBJ1-4; 7 bases are a match to TRBD1. The CDR3 coding sequence is TGTGCCAGCAGTCCAACAGGGGCCTTTAATGAAAAACTGTTTTTT. Amino acid sequence: CASSPTGAFNEKLFF.